A selection of T cell receptor beta chains follows, all from one sample in a study of identical twins. In TCRdb, the 5' RACE reads were re-called with MiXCR into one record per CDR3 protein. The sample has roughly 750,000 distinct CDR3 sequences, around 20% seen once. Separately, the same data were catalogued under a study of T cells expressing NK-cell markers.

Sequenced input: PBMCs. The receptors stem from a young woman in good health. The CDR3 runs from the conserved cysteine through the conserved F or W. The D gene is left open where the match is weak. Clone size, where shown, is once, few, many, or a class for clones that have expanded.

j_gene: TRBJ2-5; v_gene: TRBV11-2; d_gene: .; len: 17; abundance: few; CDR3nt: TGTGCCAGCAGCCCTACCATCGGACGAATCCAACAAGAGACCCAGTACTTC; CDR3aa: CASSPTIGRIQQETQYF
j_gene: TRBJ2-5; v_gene: TRBV6-6; d_gene: TRBD2; len: 12; abundance: few; CDR3nt: TGTGCCAGCCGACTAGCCCAAGAGACCCAGTACTTC; CDR3aa: CASRLAQETQYF
j_gene: TRBJ2-7; v_gene: TRBV20-1; d_gene: .; len: 13; abundance: .; CDR3nt: TGCAGTGCCTGGGCGGGCGGCCCCTACGAGCAGTACTTC; CDR3aa: CSAWAGGPYEQYF
j_gene: TRBJ2-3; v_gene: TRBV12-3/TRBV12-4; d_gene: .; len: 14; abundance: many; CDR3nt: TGTGCCAGCAGTTCGCTATCTAACACAGATACGCAGTATTTT; CDR3aa: CASSSLSNTDTQYF
j_gene: TRBJ2-3; v_gene: TRBV6-2/TRBV6-3; d_gene: TRBD2; len: 15; abundance: many; CDR3nt: TGTGCCAGCAGTCATCCGGGACTAGCTTCAGATACGCAGTATTTT; CDR3aa: CASSHPGLASDTQYF
j_gene: TRBJ1-5; v_gene: TRBV27; d_gene: TRBD1; len: 15; abundance: few; CDR3nt: TGTGCCACCGGGATGAGACAGGGACTCAATCAGCCCCAGCATTTT; CDR3aa: CATGMRQGLNQPQHF
j_gene: TRBJ2-2; v_gene: TRBV15; d_gene: .; len: 15; abundance: .; CDR3nt: TGTGCCACCAGCAGAGATCTCGGCGTATCCGGGGAGCTGTTTTTT; CDR3aa: CATSRDLGVSGELFF
j_gene: TRBJ2-7; v_gene: TRBV20-1; d_gene: .; len: 14; abundance: few; CDR3nt: TGCAGTGCATACCCCGGGACCACATTTGGAGAGCAGTACTTC; CDR3aa: CSAYPGTTFGEQYF
j_gene: TRBJ2-1; v_gene: TRBV10-3; d_gene: .; len: 14; abundance: .; CDR3nt: TGTGCCATCATCGACGAAAACATGAACAATGAGCAGTTCTTC; CDR3aa: CAIIDENMNNEQFF
j_gene: TRBJ2-6; v_gene: TRBV27; d_gene: .; len: 16; abundance: .; CDR3nt: TGTGCCAGCAGTTTATCGGCCGGTCCTGGGGCCAACGTCCTGACTTTC; CDR3aa: CASSLSAGPGANVLTF
j_gene: TRBJ2-7; v_gene: TRBV12-3/TRBV12-4; d_gene: .; len: 14; abundance: .; CDR3nt: TGTGCCAGCAGTTCTCTACTAGCAGAATACGAGCAGTACTTC; CDR3aa: CASSSLLAEYEQYF
j_gene: TRBJ1-4; v_gene: TRBV6-5; d_gene: TRBD1; len: 16; abundance: few; CDR3nt: TGTGCCAGCAGTTACGCCTGGGACAGGGGTAATGAAAAACTGTTTTTT; CDR3aa: CASSYAWDRGNEKLFF
j_gene: TRBJ2-7; v_gene: TRBV7-4; d_gene: .; len: 13; abundance: few; CDR3nt: TGTGCCAGCAGCCATACTTCCCGACAAGAGCAGTACTTC; CDR3aa: CASSHTSRQEQYF
j_gene: TRBJ2-7; v_gene: TRBV12-3/TRBV12-4; d_gene: TRBD2; len: 15; abundance: few; CDR3nt: TGTGCCAGCAGTCCTGGACTAGCGGGAGCGCACGAGCAGTACTTC; CDR3aa: CASSPGLAGAHEQYF
j_gene: TRBJ2-1; v_gene: TRBV10-2; d_gene: TRBD2; len: 14; abundance: once; CDR3nt: TGCGCCAGCACCGGACTAGATCGGGACAATGAGCAGTTCTTC; CDR3aa: CASTGLDRDNEQFF
j_gene: TRBJ2-7; v_gene: TRBV4-3; d_gene: .; len: 15; abundance: many; CDR3nt: TGCGCCAGCAGCCAAGCTGGCGGGCGGACCTACGAGCAGTACTTC; CDR3aa: CASSQAGGRTYEQYF
j_gene: TRBJ2-1; v_gene: TRBV5-7; d_gene: .; len: 15; abundance: few; CDR3nt: TGTGCCAGCAGCTTGCCTGGTCGGACCGACAATGAGCAGTTCTTC; CDR3aa: CASSLPGRTDNEQFF
j_gene: TRBJ1-6; v_gene: TRBV6-1; d_gene: TRBD1; len: 16; abundance: many; CDR3nt: TGTGCCAGCAGTCGGACAGGGGATGGGAGAAATTCACCCCTCCACTTT; CDR3aa: CASSRTGDGRNSPLHF
j_gene: TRBJ2-2; v_gene: TRBV7-2; d_gene: .; len: 14; abundance: .; CDR3nt: TGTGCCAGCAGCTTAGTAGCCTTCACCGGGGAGCTGTTTTTT; CDR3aa: CASSLVAFTGELFF
j_gene: TRBJ1-1; v_gene: TRBV20-1; d_gene: .; len: 12; abundance: many; CDR3nt: TGCAGTGCTTCTCAGGGAGACACTGAAGCTTTCTTT; CDR3aa: CSASQGDTEAFF
j_gene: TRBJ2-3; v_gene: TRBV7-8; d_gene: TRBD2; len: 18; abundance: .; CDR3nt: TGTGCCAGCAGCTTGGGACTAGCGGGGGGGCTGGTTTTGGATACGCAGTATTTT; CDR3aa: CASSLGLAGGLVLDTQYF
j_gene: TRBJ2-2; v_gene: TRBV10-3; d_gene: TRBD1; len: 14; abundance: once; CDR3nt: TGTGCCACCCGACAGGGCATGAACACCGGGGAGCTGTTTTTT; CDR3aa: CATRQGMNTGELFF
j_gene: TRBJ2-1; v_gene: TRBV5-1; d_gene: .; len: 11; abundance: many; CDR3nt: TGTGCCAGCAGAGGGGGGAATGAGCAGTTCTTC; CDR3aa: CASRGGNEQFF
j_gene: TRBJ2-7; v_gene: TRBV30; d_gene: .; len: 14; abundance: .; CDR3nt: TGTGCCTGGAGTTTCCCAGGGGAGGCGTACGAGCAGTACTTC; CDR3aa: CAWSFPGEAYEQYF
j_gene: TRBJ2-1; v_gene: TRBV4-3; d_gene: .; len: 12; abundance: few; CDR3nt: TGCGCCAGCAGCCCGACCGGCTCCGAGCAGTTCTTC; CDR3aa: CASSPTGSEQFF
j_gene: TRBJ2-7; v_gene: TRBV29-1; d_gene: TRBD1; len: 14; abundance: .; CDR3nt: TGCAGCATAAAGGGACAGGGGATATCCTACGAGCAGTACTTC; CDR3aa: CSIKGQGISYEQYF
j_gene: TRBJ2-3; v_gene: TRBV24-1; d_gene: .; len: 14; abundance: .; CDR3nt: TGTGCCACCAGTGATCGGGGAAGCACAGATACGCAGTATTTT; CDR3aa: CATSDRGSTDTQYF
j_gene: TRBJ2-5; v_gene: TRBV11-2; d_gene: .; len: 13; abundance: once; CDR3nt: TGTGCCAGCAGCTTAGGAATTGCGATTGCCCAGTACTTC; CDR3aa: CASSLGIAIAQYF
j_gene: TRBJ2-3; v_gene: TRBV6-1; d_gene: TRBD1; len: 13; abundance: .; CDR3nt: TGTGCCAGCAGTCCCGGACAGGGGAGAGCGCAGTATTTT; CDR3aa: CASSPGQGRAQYF
j_gene: TRBJ2-3; v_gene: TRBV6-5; d_gene: .; len: 11; abundance: many; CDR3nt: TGTGCCAGCAGTTACGGAGATACGCAGTATTTT; CDR3aa: CASSYGDTQYF
j_gene: TRBJ2-3; v_gene: TRBV12-3/TRBV12-4; d_gene: TRBD2; len: 15; abundance: many; CDR3nt: TGTGCCAGCAGTTTGGGGGGGACGGGCACAGATACGCAGTATTTT; CDR3aa: CASSLGGTGTDTQYF
j_gene: TRBJ1-6; v_gene: TRBV12-3/TRBV12-4; d_gene: .; len: 11; abundance: few; CDR3nt: TGTGCCAGCAGTTTCGGGGCTTCCCTCCACTTT; CDR3aa: CASSFGASLHF
j_gene: TRBJ2-4; v_gene: TRBV29-1; d_gene: .; len: 12; abundance: .; CDR3nt: TGCAGCCTTTTGGAGGGGGAGAACATTCAGTACTTC; CDR3aa: CSLLEGENIQYF
j_gene: TRBJ2-7; v_gene: TRBV12-3/TRBV12-4; d_gene: .; len: 12; abundance: few; CDR3nt: TGTGCCAGCAGTTCGGGCTTTCATCTGCAGTACTTC; CDR3aa: CASSSGFHLQYF
j_gene: TRBJ2-7; v_gene: TRBV20-1; d_gene: TRBD2; len: 14; abundance: many; CDR3nt: TGCAGTGCTATACGACGGGACTACCCTTTCGAGCAGTACTTC; CDR3aa: CSAIRRDYPFEQYF
j_gene: TRBJ1-2; v_gene: TRBV4-3; d_gene: .; len: 14; abundance: .; CDR3nt: TGCGCCAGCAGCCAAGAGTCTTATGCCTATGGCTACACCTTC; CDR3aa: CASSQESYAYGYTF
j_gene: TRBJ2-5; v_gene: TRBV5-5; d_gene: .; len: 14; abundance: few; CDR3nt: TGTGCCAGCAGATACTCCGGGGGCGGGGAGACCCAGTACTTC; CDR3aa: CASRYSGGGETQYF
j_gene: TRBJ2-7; v_gene: TRBV12-3/TRBV12-4; d_gene: .; len: 15; abundance: many; CDR3nt: TGTGCCAGCAGTTTACGGGGGACAGCTACCTACGAGCAGTACTTC; CDR3aa: CASSLRGTATYEQYF
j_gene: TRBJ2-7; v_gene: TRBV5-1; d_gene: .; len: 15; abundance: .; CDR3nt: TGCGCCAGCAGCTTTCGGACAGCACAGCCCTACGAGCAGTACTTC; CDR3aa: CASSFRTAQPYEQYF
j_gene: TRBJ2-5; v_gene: TRBV7-9; d_gene: .; len: 14; abundance: .; CDR3nt: TGTGCCAGCAGCCCGCCTTTGGGAGTAGAGACCCAGTACTTC; CDR3aa: CASSPPLGVETQYF
j_gene: TRBJ2-7; v_gene: TRBV7-2; d_gene: .; len: 15; abundance: .; CDR3nt: TGTGCCAGCAGCCCCTCCGCGCGGGGCTCCTACGAGCAGTACTTC; CDR3aa: CASSPSARGSYEQYF
j_gene: TRBJ2-7; v_gene: TRBV10-3; d_gene: .; len: 11; abundance: .; CDR3nt: TGTGCCATCAGTGCGTCAGGAGAGCAGTACTTC; CDR3aa: CAISASGEQYF
j_gene: TRBJ2-3; v_gene: TRBV6-6; d_gene: .; len: 12; abundance: .; CDR3nt: TGTGCCAGCAGTGATCCGGGGGAAATGCAGTATTTT; CDR3aa: CASSDPGEMQYF
j_gene: TRBJ2-7; v_gene: TRBV12-3/TRBV12-4; d_gene: .; len: 12; abundance: few; CDR3nt: TGTGCCAGCAGTTTTTTCCTTGGCGAGCAGTACTTC; CDR3aa: CASSFFLGEQYF
j_gene: TRBJ2-5; v_gene: TRBV7-2; d_gene: TRBD1; len: 16; abundance: few; CDR3nt: TGTGCCAGCAGCCCAGGACAGGTCATAGGTCAAGAGACCCAGTACTTC; CDR3aa: CASSPGQVIGQETQYF
j_gene: TRBJ1-5; v_gene: TRBV27; d_gene: TRBD1; len: 16; abundance: .; CDR3nt: TGTGCCAGCAGAGCGAGTCGACAGGGCGATAATCAGCCCCAGCATTTT; CDR3aa: CASRASRQGDNQPQHF
j_gene: TRBJ2-1; v_gene: TRBV15; d_gene: .; len: 14; abundance: few; CDR3nt: TGTGCCACCAGCAGAGATATGGAAAACAATGAGCAGTTCTTC; CDR3aa: CATSRDMENNEQFF
j_gene: TRBJ2-7; v_gene: TRBV6-5; d_gene: .; len: 15; abundance: .; CDR3nt: TGTGCCAGCAGTTACTCGAGTATAGGGAACTACGAGCAGTACTTC; CDR3aa: CASSYSSIGNYEQYF
j_gene: TRBJ2-1; v_gene: TRBV20-1; d_gene: TRBD2; len: 12; abundance: .; CDR3nt: TGCAGTGCTACCGGGACTAGGGACGAGCAGTTCTTC; CDR3aa: CSATGTRDEQFF
j_gene: TRBJ2-7; v_gene: TRBV18; d_gene: TRBD2; len: 15; abundance: few; CDR3nt: TGTGCCAGCTCAGCCGGGACTAGCGGGGCCTACGAGCAGTACTTC; CDR3aa: CASSAGTSGAYEQYF
j_gene: TRBJ2-7; v_gene: TRBV20-1; d_gene: TRBD2; len: 14; abundance: few; CDR3nt: TGCAGTGCTCGGACTAGCGGCCTAACCTACGAGCAGTACTTC; CDR3aa: CSARTSGLTYEQYF
j_gene: TRBJ2-3; v_gene: TRBV20-1; d_gene: TRBD2; len: 13; abundance: few; CDR3nt: TGCAGTGTGCTAGCGGGGCTCACAGATACGCAGTATTTT; CDR3aa: CSVLAGLTDTQYF